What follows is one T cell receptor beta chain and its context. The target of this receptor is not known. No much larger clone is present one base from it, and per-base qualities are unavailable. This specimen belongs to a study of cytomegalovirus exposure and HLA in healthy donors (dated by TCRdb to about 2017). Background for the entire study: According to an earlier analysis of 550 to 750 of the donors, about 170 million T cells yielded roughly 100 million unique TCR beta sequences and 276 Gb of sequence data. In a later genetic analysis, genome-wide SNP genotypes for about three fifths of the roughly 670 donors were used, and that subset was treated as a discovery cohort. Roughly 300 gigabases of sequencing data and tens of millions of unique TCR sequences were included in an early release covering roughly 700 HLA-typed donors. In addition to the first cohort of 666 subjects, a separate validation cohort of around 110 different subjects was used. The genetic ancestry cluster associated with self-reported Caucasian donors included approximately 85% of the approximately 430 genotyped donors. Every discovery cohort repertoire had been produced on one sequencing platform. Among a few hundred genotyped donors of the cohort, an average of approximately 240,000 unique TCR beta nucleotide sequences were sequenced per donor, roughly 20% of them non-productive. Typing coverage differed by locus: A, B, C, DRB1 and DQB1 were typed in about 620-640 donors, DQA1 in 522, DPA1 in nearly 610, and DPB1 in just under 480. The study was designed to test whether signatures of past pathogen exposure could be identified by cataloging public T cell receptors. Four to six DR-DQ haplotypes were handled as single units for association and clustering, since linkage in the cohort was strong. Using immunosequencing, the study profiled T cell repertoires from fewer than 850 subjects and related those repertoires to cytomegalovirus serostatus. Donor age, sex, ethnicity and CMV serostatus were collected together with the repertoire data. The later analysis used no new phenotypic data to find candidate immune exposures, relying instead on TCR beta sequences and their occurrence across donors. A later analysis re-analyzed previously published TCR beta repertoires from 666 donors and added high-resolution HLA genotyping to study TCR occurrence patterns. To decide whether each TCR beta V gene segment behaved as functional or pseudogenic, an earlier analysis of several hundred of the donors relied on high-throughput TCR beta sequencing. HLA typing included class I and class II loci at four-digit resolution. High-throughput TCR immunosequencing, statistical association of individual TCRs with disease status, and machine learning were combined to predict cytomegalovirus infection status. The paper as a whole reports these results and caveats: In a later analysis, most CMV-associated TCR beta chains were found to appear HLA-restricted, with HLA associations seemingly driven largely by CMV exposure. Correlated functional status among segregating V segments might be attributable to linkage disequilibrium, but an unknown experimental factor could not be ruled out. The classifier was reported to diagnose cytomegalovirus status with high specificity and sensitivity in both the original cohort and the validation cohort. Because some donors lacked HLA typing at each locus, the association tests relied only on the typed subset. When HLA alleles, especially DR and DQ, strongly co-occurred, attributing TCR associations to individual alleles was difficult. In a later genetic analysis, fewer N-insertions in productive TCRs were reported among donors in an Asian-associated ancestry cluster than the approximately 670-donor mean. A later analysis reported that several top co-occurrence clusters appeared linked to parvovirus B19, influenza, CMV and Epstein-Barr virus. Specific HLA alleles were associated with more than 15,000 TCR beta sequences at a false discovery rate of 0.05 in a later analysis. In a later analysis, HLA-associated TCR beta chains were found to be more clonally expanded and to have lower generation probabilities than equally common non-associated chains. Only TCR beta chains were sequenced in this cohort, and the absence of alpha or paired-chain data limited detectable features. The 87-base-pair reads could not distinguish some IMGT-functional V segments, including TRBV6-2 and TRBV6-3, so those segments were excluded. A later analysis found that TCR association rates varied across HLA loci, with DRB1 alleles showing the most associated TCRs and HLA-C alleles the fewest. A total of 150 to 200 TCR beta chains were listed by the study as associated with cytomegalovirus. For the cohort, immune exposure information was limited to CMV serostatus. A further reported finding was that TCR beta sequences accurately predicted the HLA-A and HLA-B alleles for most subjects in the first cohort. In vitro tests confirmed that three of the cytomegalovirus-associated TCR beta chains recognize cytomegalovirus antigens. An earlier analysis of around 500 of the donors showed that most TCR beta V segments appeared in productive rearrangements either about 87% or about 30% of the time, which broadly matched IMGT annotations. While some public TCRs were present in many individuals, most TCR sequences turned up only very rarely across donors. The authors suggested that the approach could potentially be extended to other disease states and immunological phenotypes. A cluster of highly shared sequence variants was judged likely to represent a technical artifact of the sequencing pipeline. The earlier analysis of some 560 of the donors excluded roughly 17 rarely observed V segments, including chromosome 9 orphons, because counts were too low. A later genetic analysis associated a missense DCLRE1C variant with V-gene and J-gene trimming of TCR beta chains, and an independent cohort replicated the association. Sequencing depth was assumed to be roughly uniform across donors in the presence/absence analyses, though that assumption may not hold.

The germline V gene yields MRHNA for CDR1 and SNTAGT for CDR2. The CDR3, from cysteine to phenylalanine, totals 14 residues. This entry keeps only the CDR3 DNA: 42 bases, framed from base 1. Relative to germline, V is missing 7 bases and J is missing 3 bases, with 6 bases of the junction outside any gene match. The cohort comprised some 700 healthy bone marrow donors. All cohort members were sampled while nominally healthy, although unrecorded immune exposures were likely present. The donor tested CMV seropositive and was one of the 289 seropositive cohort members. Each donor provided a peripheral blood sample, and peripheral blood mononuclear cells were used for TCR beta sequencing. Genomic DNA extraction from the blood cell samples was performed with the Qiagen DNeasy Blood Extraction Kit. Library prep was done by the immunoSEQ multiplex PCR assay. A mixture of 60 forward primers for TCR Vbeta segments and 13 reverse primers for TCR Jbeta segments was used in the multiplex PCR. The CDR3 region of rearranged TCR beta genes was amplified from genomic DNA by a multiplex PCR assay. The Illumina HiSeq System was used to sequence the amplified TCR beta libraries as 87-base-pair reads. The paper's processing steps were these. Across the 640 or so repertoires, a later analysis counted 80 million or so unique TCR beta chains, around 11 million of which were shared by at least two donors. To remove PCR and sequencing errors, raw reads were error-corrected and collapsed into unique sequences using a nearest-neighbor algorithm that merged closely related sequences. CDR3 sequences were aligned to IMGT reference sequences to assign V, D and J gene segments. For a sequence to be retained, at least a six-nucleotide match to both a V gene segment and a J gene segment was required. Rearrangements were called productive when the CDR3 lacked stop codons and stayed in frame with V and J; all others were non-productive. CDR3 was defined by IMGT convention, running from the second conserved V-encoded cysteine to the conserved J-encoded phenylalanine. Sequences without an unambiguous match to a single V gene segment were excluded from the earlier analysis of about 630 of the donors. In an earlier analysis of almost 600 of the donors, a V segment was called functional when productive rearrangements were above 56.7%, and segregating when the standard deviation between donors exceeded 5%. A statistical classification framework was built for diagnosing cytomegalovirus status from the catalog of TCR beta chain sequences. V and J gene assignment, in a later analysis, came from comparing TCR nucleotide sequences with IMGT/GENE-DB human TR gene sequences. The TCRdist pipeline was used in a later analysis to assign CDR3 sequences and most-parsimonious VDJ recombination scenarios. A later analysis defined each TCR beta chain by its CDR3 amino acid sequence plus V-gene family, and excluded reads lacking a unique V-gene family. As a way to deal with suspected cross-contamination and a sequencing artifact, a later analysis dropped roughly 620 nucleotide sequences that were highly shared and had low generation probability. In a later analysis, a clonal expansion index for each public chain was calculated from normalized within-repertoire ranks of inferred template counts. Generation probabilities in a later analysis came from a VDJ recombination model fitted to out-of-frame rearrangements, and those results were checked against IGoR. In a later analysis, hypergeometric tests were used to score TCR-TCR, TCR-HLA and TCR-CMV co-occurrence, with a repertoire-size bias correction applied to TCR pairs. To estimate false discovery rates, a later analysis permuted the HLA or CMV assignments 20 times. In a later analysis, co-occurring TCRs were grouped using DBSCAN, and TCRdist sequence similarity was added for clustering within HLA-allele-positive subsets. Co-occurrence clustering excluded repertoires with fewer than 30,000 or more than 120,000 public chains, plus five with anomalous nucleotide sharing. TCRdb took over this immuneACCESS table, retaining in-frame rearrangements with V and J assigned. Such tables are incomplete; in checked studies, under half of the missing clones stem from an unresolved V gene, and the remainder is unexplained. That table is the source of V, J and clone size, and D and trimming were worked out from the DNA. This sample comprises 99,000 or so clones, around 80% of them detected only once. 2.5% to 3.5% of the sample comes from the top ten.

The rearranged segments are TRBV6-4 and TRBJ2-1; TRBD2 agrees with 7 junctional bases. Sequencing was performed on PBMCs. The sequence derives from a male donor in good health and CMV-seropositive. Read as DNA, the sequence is TGTGCCAGCAAGGCTAGCGGAAACTACAATGAGCAGTTCTTC. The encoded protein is CASKASGNYNEQFF.